Listed below are T cell receptor beta chains from one sample, sequenced in a study of CD8 T cells in ankylosing spondylitis. TCRdb re-called the 5' RACE reads through MiXCR, storing one row per CDR3 protein. Counted here are 150,000 to 200,000 distinct CDR3 sequences, 9.5% to 13% occurring once; the ten biggest clones make up almost 30%. The specimen was blood, either unsorted or a sorted T cell fraction (not recorded which). All receptors derive from a male donor with ankylosing spondylitis or in good health (not recorded which). Each CDR3 is given with its conserved first and last residue. Fields, in order: CDR3 protein, CDR3 DNA, clone size, V gene, D gene, J gene. D genes are given only for firm matches. Some rows have no size entry. The others give once, few or many, or a class for an expanded clone.

CASSAGTYNYGYTF,TGCGCCAGCAGCGCCGGGACTTATAACTATGGCTACACCTTC,NA,TRBV5-1,NA,TRBJ1-2
CASSLPDPSYEQYF,TGTGCCAGCAGCTTACCTGATCCCTCCTACGAGCAGTACTTC,few,TRBV11-2,NA,TRBJ2-7
CASSSTSGSNTDTQYF,TGTGCCAGCAGCTCGACTAGCGGGAGTAACACAGATACGCAGTATTTT,NA,TRBV7-2,TRBD2,TRBJ2-3
CATSRDDRGDNEQFF,TGTGCCACCAGCAGAGATGATCGGGGGGACAATGAGCAGTTCTTC,many,TRBV15,TRBD2,TRBJ2-1
CASSPTTGRGPREQYF,TGTGCCAGCAGTCCGACTACCGGCAGGGGACCTCGCGAGCAGTACTTC,many,TRBV27,NA,TRBJ2-7
CATSDPRQGLKGTDTQYF,TGTGCCACCAGTGACCCAAGACAGGGATTAAAGGGCACAGATACGCAGTATTTT,many,TRBV24-1,TRBD1,TRBJ2-3
CASSLLGSDTDTQYF,TGCGCCAGCAGCTTGTTAGGGTCCGACACAGATACGCAGTATTTT,many,TRBV5-1,NA,TRBJ2-3
CATNQRSSYEQYF,TGTGCCACTAATCAGAGGAGCTCCTACGAGCAGTACTTC,many,TRBV10-3,NA,TRBJ2-7
CSAFRDAGNYGYTF,TGCAGTGCTTTCCGGGACGCCGGTAACTATGGCTACACCTTC,many,TRBV20-1,NA,TRBJ1-2
CASSSGTSGNNEQFF,TGTGCCAGCAGTTCAGGGACTAGCGGCAACAATGAGCAGTTCTTC,many,TRBV27,TRBD2,TRBJ2-1
CASSVSGGTNEKLFF,TGTGCCAGCAGTGTATCAGGGGGCACTAATGAAAAACTGTTTTTT,many,TRBV12-3/TRBV12-4,TRBD1,TRBJ1-4
CASSSGPRLGGYTF,TGTGCCAGCAGCTCGGGACCGCGGTTAGGAGGCTACACCTTC,NA,TRBV7-8,NA,TRBJ1-2
CARSPPMETQYF,TGTGCCAGATCACCACCTATGGAGACCCAGTACTTC,few,TRBV18,NA,TRBJ2-5
CSARDGQINEKLFF,TGCAGTGCTAGAGATGGACAGATTAATGAAAAACTGTTTTTT,many,TRBV20-1,NA,TRBJ1-4
CASSPVDITYNEQFF,TGCGCCAGCAGCCCGGTCGATATAACCTACAATGAGCAGTTCTTC,few,TRBV5-1,NA,TRBJ2-1
CASSPDNSPLHF,TGCGCCAGCAGCCCTGATAATTCACCCCTCCACTTT,many,TRBV5-1,NA,TRBJ1-6
CASSLRDRGNTEAFF,TGCGCCAGCAGCCTCCGGGACAGGGGAAACACTGAAGCTTTCTTT,few,TRBV4-3,TRBD1,TRBJ1-1
CASSLTAGVEAFF,TGTGCCAGCAGTTTAACAGCCGGGGTGGAAGCTTTCTTT,few,TRBV27,NA,TRBJ1-1
CASRVTGSFYEQYF,TGCGCCAGCAGAGTAACAGGATCCTTCTACGAGCAGTACTTC,many,TRBV10-2,NA,TRBJ2-7
CASSEAGTGDTEAFF,TGTGCCAGCAGTGAAGCCGGGACAGGGGACACTGAAGCTTTCTTT,many,TRBV12-3/TRBV12-4,TRBD1,TRBJ1-1
CATSDHGTRSFDEQFF,TGTGCCACCAGTGATCACGGGACTAGAAGTTTCGATGAGCAGTTCTTC,many,TRBV24-1,TRBD2,TRBJ2-1
CASSLKLVTDTQYF,TGTGCCAGCAGTTTAAAGCTTGTCACAGATACGCAGTATTTT,NA,TRBV27,NA,TRBJ2-3
CALTDNSNQPQHF,TGTGCCTTGACAGATAATAGCAATCAGCCCCAGCATTTT,NA,TRBV30,NA,TRBJ1-5
CASSTGGYSNQPQHF,TGTGCCAGCAGTACTGGCGGATATAGCAATCAGCCCCAGCATTTT,NA,TRBV6-2/TRBV6-3,NA,TRBJ1-5
CASSPLSSGAETQYF,TGTGCCAGCAGTCCTCTGAGTAGCGGGGCGGAGACCCAGTACTTC,NA,TRBV6-5,TRBD2,TRBJ2-5
CAISLSSKETQYF,TGTGCCATCAGTCTCTCTAGCAAGGAGACCCAGTACTTC,many,TRBV10-3,NA,TRBJ2-5
CSASEGASYGYTF,TGCAGTGCTAGCGAGGGGGCCTCCTATGGCTACACCTTC,many,TRBV20-1,TRBD1,TRBJ1-2
CASSYEGGTEAFF,TGTGCCAGCAGTTACGAGGGGGGGACTGAAGCTTTCTTT,many,TRBV6-5,NA,TRBJ1-1
CASSLPRQGEETQYF,TGTGCCAGCAGCTTACCGAGACAGGGGGAAGAGACCCAGTACTTC,NA,TRBV7-8,TRBD1,TRBJ2-5
CASSLTGTMNTEAFF,TGTGCCAGCAGTTTAACAGGTACCATGAACACTGAAGCTTTCTTT,many,TRBV12-3/TRBV12-4,NA,TRBJ1-1
CASSPRFDSYEQYF,TGTGCCAGCAGTCCCAGGTTCGACTCCTACGAGCAGTACTTC,NA,TRBV12-3/TRBV12-4,NA,TRBJ2-7
CASSFSIGTDTQYF,TGTGCCAGCAGTTTTAGTATCGGCACAGATACGCAGTATTTT,NA,TRBV27,NA,TRBJ2-3
CASSSVQGSPLHF,TGTGCCAGCAGTTCGGTACAGGGGTCACCCCTCCACTTT,many,TRBV6-6,TRBD1,TRBJ1-6
CASSYVVGTEAFF,TGTGCCAGCAGTTACGTGGTCGGCACTGAAGCTTTCTTT,many,TRBV6-6,NA,TRBJ1-1
CSVNAGQGSQPQHF,TGCAGCGTTAACGCTGGACAGGGGAGTCAGCCCCAGCATTTT,many,TRBV29-1,TRBD1,TRBJ1-5
CASSQMPRGTNEKLFF,TGCGCCAGCAGCCAAATGCCGCGGGGTACTAATGAAAAACTGTTTTTT,many,TRBV5-1,NA,TRBJ1-4
CASSPIGTSGAYNEQFF,TGTGCCAGCAGCCCTATCGGGACTAGCGGAGCCTACAATGAGCAGTTCTTC,many,TRBV4-2,TRBD2,TRBJ2-1
CSARDSGVGYGELFF,TGCAGTGCTAGAGATTCCGGGGTCGGGTACGGGGAGCTGTTTTTT,many,TRBV20-1,NA,TRBJ2-2
CASSQGTSRNNEQFF,TGTGCCAGCAGCCAAGGGACTAGCAGGAACAATGAGCAGTTCTTC,many,TRBV3-1,TRBD2,TRBJ2-1
CASSFGNTNTGELFF,TGTGCCAGCAGCTTCGGAAATACGAACACCGGGGAGCTGTTTTTT,NA,TRBV11-2,NA,TRBJ2-2
CASSSSRNGVYEQYF,NA,few,TRBV7-9,NA,TRBJ2-7
CASNPVLAGEGSYEQYF,TGCGCCAGCAATCCAGTACTAGCGGGAGAGGGGTCCTACGAGCAGTACTTC,many,TRBV5-1,TRBD2,TRBJ2-7
CASSPSGVNTGELFF,TGTGCCAGCAGTCCTAGCGGGGTGAACACCGGGGAGCTGTTTTTT,many,TRBV12-3/TRBV12-4,TRBD2,TRBJ2-2
CASSTPRNRGVSEQFF,TGTGCCAGCAGCACCCCCCGGAACAGGGGGGTCAGTGAGCAGTTCTTC,many,TRBV6-2/TRBV6-3,TRBD1,TRBJ2-1
CSARRGANYGYTF,TGCAGTGCTAGACGGGGGGCGAACTATGGCTACACCTTC,few,TRBV20-1,NA,TRBJ1-2
CSGGGSGRGNEQFF,TGCAGCGGGGGTGGTAGCGGGAGAGGGAATGAGCAGTTCTTC,few,TRBV29-1,TRBD2,TRBJ2-1
CSATSAADTQYF,TGCAGTGCTACTAGCGCCGCAGATACGCAGTATTTT,many,TRBV20-1,NA,TRBJ2-3
CASSLGEYEQYF,TGTGCCAGCAGTCTCGGGGAGTACGAGCAGTACTTC,many,TRBV6-4,NA,TRBJ2-7
CASSLTGQGYNEQFF,TGTGCCAGCAGCTTGACGGGACAGGGCTACAATGAGCAGTTCTTC,few,TRBV5-6,TRBD1,TRBJ2-1
CATSRGGLPQPGEQYF,TGTGCCACCAGCAGAGGAGGGCTCCCTCAACCAGGCGAGCAGTACTTC,NA,TRBV15,NA,TRBJ2-7
CASSPGGYGSYEQYF,TGTGCCAGCAGCCCAGGGGGGTACGGCTCCTACGAGCAGTACTTC,NA,TRBV3-1,NA,TRBJ2-7
CASSRGTDTQYF,TGTGCCAGCAGTCGGGGCACAGATACGCAGTATTTT,many,TRBV7-9,NA,TRBJ2-3
CSVNLGQETQYF,TGCAGCGTTAATTTAGGCCAAGAGACCCAGTACTTC,many,TRBV29-1,NA,TRBJ2-5
CASSLGNHQYF,TGTGCCAGCAGTTTGGGCAACCATCAGTACTTC,many,TRBV6-5,NA,TRBJ2-5
CASSRSGSSHNEQFF,TGTGCCAGCAGCCGTAGCGGGAGTAGCCACAATGAGCAGTTCTTC,many,TRBV11-2,TRBD2,TRBJ2-1
CASSAGRQVKDEQYF,TGTGCCAGTAGTGCAGGTCGACAGGTAAAAGACGAGCAGTACTTC,many,TRBV19,NA,TRBJ2-7
CASSQPAALQLGTQYF,TGTGCCAGCAGTCAACCCGCGGCTTTGCAGCTGGGGACCCAGTACTTC,many,TRBV6-2/TRBV6-3,NA,TRBJ2-5
CASSVVARTFANQPQHF,TGTGCCAGCAGTGTAGTCGCGCGAACTTTTGCGAATCAGCCCCAGCATTTT,few,TRBV6-1,NA,TRBJ1-5
CSARARLAGTDTQYF,TGCAGTGCTAGAGCTCGGCTAGCGGGCACAGATACGCAGTATTTT,many,TRBV20-1,TRBD2,TRBJ2-3